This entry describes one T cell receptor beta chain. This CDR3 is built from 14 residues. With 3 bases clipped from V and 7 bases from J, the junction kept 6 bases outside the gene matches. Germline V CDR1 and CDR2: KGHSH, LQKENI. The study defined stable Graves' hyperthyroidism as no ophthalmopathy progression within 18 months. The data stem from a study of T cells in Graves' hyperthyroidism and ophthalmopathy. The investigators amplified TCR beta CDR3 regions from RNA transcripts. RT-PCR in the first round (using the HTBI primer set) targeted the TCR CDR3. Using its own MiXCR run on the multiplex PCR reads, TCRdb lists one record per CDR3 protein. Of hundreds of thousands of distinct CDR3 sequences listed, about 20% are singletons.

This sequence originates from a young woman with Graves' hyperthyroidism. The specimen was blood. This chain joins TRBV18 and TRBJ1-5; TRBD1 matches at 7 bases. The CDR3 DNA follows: TGTGCCAGCTCACCCGACAGGGCTGGGCAGCCCCAGCATTTT. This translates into CASSPDRAGQPQHF.